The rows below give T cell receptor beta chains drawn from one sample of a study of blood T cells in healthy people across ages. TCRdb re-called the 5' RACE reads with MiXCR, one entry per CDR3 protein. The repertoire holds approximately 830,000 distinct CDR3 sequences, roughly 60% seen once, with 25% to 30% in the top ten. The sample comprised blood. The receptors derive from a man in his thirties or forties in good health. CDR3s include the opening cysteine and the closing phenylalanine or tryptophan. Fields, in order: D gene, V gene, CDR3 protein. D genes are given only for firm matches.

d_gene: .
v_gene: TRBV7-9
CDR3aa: CASSPPGRDNEQFF

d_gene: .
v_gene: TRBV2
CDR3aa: CASTDSSNTEAFF

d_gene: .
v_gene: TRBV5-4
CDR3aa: CASSLGPSNNEQFF

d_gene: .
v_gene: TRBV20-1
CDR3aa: CSARFRSLRGEQFF

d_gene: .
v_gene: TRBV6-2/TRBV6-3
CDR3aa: CASSYSRGVRDEQFF

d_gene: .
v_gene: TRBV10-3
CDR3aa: CAISESLSTDTQYF

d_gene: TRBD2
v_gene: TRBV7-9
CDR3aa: CASSFNGGFQETQYF

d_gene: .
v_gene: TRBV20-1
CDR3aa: CSARVASSYNSPLHF

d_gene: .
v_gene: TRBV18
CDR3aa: CASSPPQQPYEQYF

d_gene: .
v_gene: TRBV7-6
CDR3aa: CASSAQLSSYEQYF

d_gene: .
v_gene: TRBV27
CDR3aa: CASSWNVQGYEQYF

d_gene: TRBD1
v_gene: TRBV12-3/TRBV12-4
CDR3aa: CARSFIHSGQGYTGELFF

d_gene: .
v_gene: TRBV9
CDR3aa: CASSVDPGETQFF

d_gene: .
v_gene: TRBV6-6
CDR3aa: CASSYRTIAYEQYF

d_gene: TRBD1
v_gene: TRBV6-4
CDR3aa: CASSDSGTGGPYEQYF

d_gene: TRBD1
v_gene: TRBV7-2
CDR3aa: CASSIPGQAQPQHF

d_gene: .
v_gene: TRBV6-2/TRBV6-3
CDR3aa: CASSQLALFYNEQFF

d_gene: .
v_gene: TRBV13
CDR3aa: CASSLKGDWSYEQYF

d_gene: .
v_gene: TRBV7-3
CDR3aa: CASSLTALSNEQFF

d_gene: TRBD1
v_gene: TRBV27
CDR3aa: CASSFTGALSGYGYTF

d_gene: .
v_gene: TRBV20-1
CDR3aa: CSASGRGEQYF

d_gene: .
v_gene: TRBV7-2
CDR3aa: CASSLMTLQETQYF

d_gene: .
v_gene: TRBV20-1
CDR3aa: CSAVNLATGGTDTQYF

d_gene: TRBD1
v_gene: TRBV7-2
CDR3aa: CASSIQGKPTDTQYF

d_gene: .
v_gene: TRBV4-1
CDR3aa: CASSQDGSGETQYF

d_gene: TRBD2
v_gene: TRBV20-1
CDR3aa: CSARDRAGLAGSSEETQYF

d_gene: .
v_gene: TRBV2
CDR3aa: CASSDGRLNEQFF

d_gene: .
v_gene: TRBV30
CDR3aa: CAWTRDSEAFF

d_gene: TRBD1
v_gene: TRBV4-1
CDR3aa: CASSQDQGDYLGNQPQHF

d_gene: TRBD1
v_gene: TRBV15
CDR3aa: CATSRSRTGGYTDTQYF